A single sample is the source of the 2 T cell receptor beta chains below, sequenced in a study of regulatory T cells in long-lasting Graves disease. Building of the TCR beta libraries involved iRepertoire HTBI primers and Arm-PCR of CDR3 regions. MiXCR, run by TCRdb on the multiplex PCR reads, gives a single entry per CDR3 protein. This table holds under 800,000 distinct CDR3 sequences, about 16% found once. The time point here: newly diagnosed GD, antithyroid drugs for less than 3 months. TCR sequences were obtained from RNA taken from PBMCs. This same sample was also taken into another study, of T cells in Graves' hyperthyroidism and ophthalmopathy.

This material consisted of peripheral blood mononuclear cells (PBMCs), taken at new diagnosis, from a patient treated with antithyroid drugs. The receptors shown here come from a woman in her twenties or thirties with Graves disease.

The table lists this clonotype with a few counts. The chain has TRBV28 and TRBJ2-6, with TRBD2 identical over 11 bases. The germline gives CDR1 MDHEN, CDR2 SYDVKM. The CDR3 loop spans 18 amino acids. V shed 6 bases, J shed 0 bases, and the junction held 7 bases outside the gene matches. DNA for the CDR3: TGTGCCAGCAGCCCGGGACTAGCGGACTACTCTGGGGCCAACGTCCTGACTTTC. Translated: CASSPGLADYSGANVLTF.

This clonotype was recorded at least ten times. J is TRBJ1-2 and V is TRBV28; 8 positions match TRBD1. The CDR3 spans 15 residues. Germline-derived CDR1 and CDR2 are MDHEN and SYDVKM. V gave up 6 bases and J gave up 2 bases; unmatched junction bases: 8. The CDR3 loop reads CASRPQGAGNYGYTF. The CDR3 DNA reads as TGTGCCAGCAGGCCTCAGGGGGCGGGGAACTATGGCTACACCTTC.